Listed below are T cell receptor beta chains from one sample, sequenced in a study of blood T cell repertoires in COVID-19. The repertoire was sequenced with immunoSEQ multiplex PCR; TCRdb's copy has only in-frame clones and lacks some. The sample consists of approximately 130,000 clones, around 77% of them appearing once. Sequenced input: peripheral blood. The receptors derive from a human donor in a cohort sampled during active COVID-19. The CDR3 runs from the conserved cysteine through the conserved F or W. A D gene is named only where the DNA matches it firmly. Part of the rows lack a size; the others show once, few, many or a class for expanded clones.

j_call d_call v_call clone_size cdr3_aa cdr3_nt
TRBJ2-7 . TRBV27 . CASSHQGYYEQYF TGTGCCAGCAGTCACCAGGGTTATTACGAGCAGTACTTC
TRBJ1-3 TRBD1 TRBV7-9 . CASSRTIGTGKSSGNTIYF TGTGCCAGCAGCCGAACCATCGGGACAGGGAAAAGCTCTGGAAACACCATATATTTT
TRBJ1-2 . TRBV6-5 . CASITGPVYGYTF TGTGCCAGCATCACGGGTCCCGTCTATGGCTACACCTTC
TRBJ2-7 . TRBV6-5 . CASSYGPGSYEQYF TGTGCCAGCAGTTACGGTCCCGGCTCCTACGAGCAGTACTTC
TRBJ1-4 TRBD1 TRBV7-9 once CASSLPGTVNEKLFF TGTGCCAGCAGCCTTCCAGGGACAGTGAATGAAAAACTGTTTTTT
TRBJ2-7 TRBD2 TRBV13 few CASSLEGGESYEQYF TGTGCCAGCAGCTTAGAGGGAGGGGAATCCTACGAGCAGTACTTC
TRBJ2-7 TRBD1 TRBV6-5 once CASSRDSHFHLEQYF TGTGCCAGCAGCCGGGACAGCCACTTCCACCTGGAGCAGTACTTC
TRBJ1-2 TRBD1 TRBV7-9 few CASSPTRQGLDGYTF TGTGCCAGCAGCCCCACCAGACAGGGGTTGGATGGCTACACCTTC
TRBJ1-3 . TRBV5-1 . CASSLGARAGSGNTIYF TGCGCCAGCAGCTTGGGGGCCAGGGCCGGCTCTGGAAACACCATATATTTT
TRBJ1-4 TRBD1 TRBV18 . CASSPTLDRGGEKLFF TGTGCCAGCTCACCAACTCTGGACAGGGGGGGTGAAAAACTGTTTTTT
TRBJ2-2 . TRBV7-6 . CVAQWGPTGELFF TGTGTCGCCCAGTGGGGCCCGACCGGGGAGCTGTTTTTT
TRBJ2-7 TRBD2 TRBV29-1 . CSVEGPRLAGGTSYEQYF TGCAGCGTTGAAGGCCCCCGACTAGCGGGAGGCACCTCCTACGAGCAGTACTTC
TRBJ1-2 TRBD1 TRBV30 . CAWSVLDRAYGYTF TGTGCCTGGAGTGTTCTCGACAGGGCCTATGGCTACACCTTC
TRBJ2-7 TRBD2 TRBV10-1 . CASSTPGTSDEQYF TGCGCCAGCAGTACCCCCGGGACTAGCGACGAGCAGTACTTC
TRBJ2-7 . TRBV25-1 . CASSEGGAHSYEQYF TGTGCCAGCAGTGAAGGAGGAGCCCACTCCTACGAGCAGTACTTC
TRBJ1-1 TRBD1 TRBV11-3 . CASSFSGTDTEAFF TGTGCCAGCAGCTTTTCCGGGACAGACACTGAAGCTTTCTTT
TRBJ1-1 . TRBV15 . CATSRDGGRGGTEAFF TGTGCCACCAGCAGAGATGGGGGCAGGGGAGGGACTGAAGCTTTCTTT
TRBJ2-1 . TRBV9 few CASSVADHEGAEQFF TGTGCCAGCAGCGTAGCGGATCATGAGGGTGCTGAGCAGTTCTTC
TRBJ1-5 . TRBV3-1/TRBV3-2 few CASSRGQHSNQPQHF TGTGCCAGCAGCCGGGGACAACATAGCAATCAGCCCCAGCATTTT
TRBJ1-1 . TRBV11-2 . CASSLDQGHTEAFF TGTGCCAGCAGCTTAGATCAGGGTCACACTGAAGCTTTCTTT
TRBJ2-7 . TRBV18 few CASSPAQGGEQYF TGTGCCAGCTCACCGGCGCAGGGGGGCGAGCAGTACTTC
TRBJ1-1 TRBD1 TRBV15 few CATSRPTTGDTEAFF TGTGCCACCAGCAGGCCAACCACAGGGGACACTGAAGCTTTCTTT
TRBJ1-1 TRBD1 TRBV5-4 . CASSTGQGTTEAFF TGTGCCAGCAGCACGGGACAGGGGACCACTGAAGCTTTCTTT
TRBJ2-7 . TRBV13 . CASSLSTGSYEQYF TGTGCCAGCAGCTTGTCGACCGGGAGCTACGAGCAGTACTTC
TRBJ2-7 . TRBV5-4 . CASSSGNIIAEQYF TGTGCCAGCAGTTCCGGGAATATTATAGCCGAGCAGTACTTC
TRBJ1-3 . TRBV5-5 few CASRRDLGSGNTIYF TGTGCCAGTCGGCGGGACTTAGGATCCGGAAACACCATATATTTT
TRBJ1-1 . TRBV10-1 . CASSESVKGTEAFF TGCGCCAGCAGTGAGTCTGTAAAGGGGACTGAAGCTTTCTTT
TRBJ1-6 . TRBV11-1 . CASSLSSQGSSPLHF TGTGCCAGCAGCTTAAGCTCGCAGGGAAGTTCACCCCTCCACTTT
TRBJ1-2 . TRBV4-1 few CASSLLDSTLNYGYTF TGCGCCAGCAGCCTCTTGGACAGCACGCTAAACTATGGCTACACCTTC
TRBJ2-5 . TRBV6-5 . CATTLRGGETQYF TGTGCCACCACTTTGAGGGGAGGAGAGACCCAGTACTTC
TRBJ2-7 TRBD2 TRBV14 . CASSQGSGRAYEQYF TGTGCCAGCAGCCAAGGAAGCGGGAGGGCTTACGAGCAGTACTTC
TRBJ2-7 . TRBV6-5 . CASSYSIANIEQYF TGTGCCAGCAGTTACTCGATAGCTAATATCGAGCAGTACTTC
TRBJ1-2 . TRBV6-5 . CASSYSGLEDYGYTF TGTGCCAGCAGTTACTCGGGACTTGAGGACTATGGCTACACCTTC
TRBJ2-7 TRBD2 TRBV6-2/TRBV6-3 . CASSSRLAATYEQYF TGTGCCAGCAGTTCTCGCCTAGCGGCCACCTACGAGCAGTACTTC
TRBJ2-5 . TRBV28 . CASTLGGSQETQYF TGTGCCAGCACCCTAGGAGGCAGCCAAGAGACCCAGTACTTC
TRBJ2-5 TRBD1 TRBV27 . CASSTDRGLETQYF TGTGCCAGCAGTACCGACAGGGGGCTAGAGACCCAGTACTTC
TRBJ2-7 TRBD1 TRBV4-1 . CASSQGQGVIEQYF TGCGCCAGCAGCCAAGGACAGGGGGTCATCGAGCAGTACTTC
TRBJ1-1 . TRBV4-1 . CASSQDRGTMNTEAFF TGCGCCAGCAGCCAAGATCGTGGAACTATGAACACTGAAGCTTTCTTT
TRBJ1-6 TRBD1 TRBV18 . CASSPGQTNSPLHF TGTGCCAGCTCACCGGGACAGACGAATTCACCCCTCCACTTT
TRBJ1-1 TRBD1 TRBV25-1 . CASSETGGTEAFF TGTGCCAGCAGTGAAACAGGGGGCACTGAAGCTTTCTTT
TRBJ2-7 . TRBV7-2 . CASSTQSSVTYEQYF TGTGCCAGCAGCACCCAATCTAGCGTAACCTACGAGCAGTACTTC
TRBJ1-1 . TRBV29-1 . CSVRDRRWNTEAFF TGCAGCGTTCGCGACAGGCGGTGGAACACTGAAGCTTTCTTT
TRBJ2-7 . TRBV7-2 . CASSTLDGRYEQYF TGTGCCAGCAGCACCCTCGATGGCAGATACGAGCAGTACTTC
TRBJ2-7 . TRBV7-9 . CASSLENREWQYF TGTGCCAGCAGCTTAGAAAACAGGGAGTGGCAGTACTTC
TRBJ2-2 . TRBV10-1 . CASSVVIPGNFGELFF TGCGCCAGCAGCGTTGTCATCCCGGGGAACTTCGGGGAGCTGTTTTTT
TRBJ2-7 . TRBV27 . CASSPGGPVYEQYF TGTGCCAGCAGCCCCGGAGGACCGGTCTACGAGCAGTACTTC
TRBJ1-1 . TRBV6-5 few CASSYSWGSANTEAFF TGTGCCAGCAGTTACTCTTGGGGCAGTGCGAACACTGAAGCTTTCTTT
TRBJ2-7 . TRBV19 once CASPSGGGDCSYEQYF TGTGCCAGCCCGAGTGGGGGCGGAGATTGCTCCTACGAGCAGTACTTC
TRBJ2-7 . TRBV28 few CASSPLALPGEQYF TGTGCCAGCAGTCCTCTGGCCCTTCCCGGGGAGCAGTACTTC
TRBJ2-7 . TRBV20-1 once CSASPGVLAYEQYF TGCAGTGCTAGTCCCGGGGTTCTCGCCTACGAGCAGTACTTC
TRBJ1-6 . TRBV7-8 . CASSYIPRDSPLHF TGTGCCAGCAGCTATATCCCCAGGGATTCACCCCTCCACTTT
TRBJ1-6 . TRBV6-5 . CASSNPLDSGSPLHF TGTGCCAGCAGCAACCCCTTGGACAGTGGTTCACCCCTCCACTTT